The rows below give T cell receptor beta chains drawn from one sample of a study of T cells in localized non-small cell lung cancer. Sequencing was performed with immunoSEQ multiplex PCR; in TCRdb, only in-frame clones are kept and a portion is missing. In the table there are tens of thousands of clones, around 83% of which are singletons. The source was PBMCs, collected before any cancer treatment. The receptors were gathered from a man aged 35 to 70 with stage II lung adenocarcinoma. CDR3s include the opening cysteine and the closing phenylalanine or tryptophan. The D gene is left open where the match is weak. For some rows the clone size is stated as once, few or many, or as a class when expanded; others skip it.

length: 19
J: TRBJ2-6
size: -
V: TRBV7-2
D: TRBD1
CDR3: CASSSRRTGPFSGANVLTF
DNA: TGTGCCAGCAGCTCACGAAGGACAGGTCCTTTTTCTGGGGCCAACGTCCTGACTTTC

length: 12
J: TRBJ2-7
size: once
V: TRBV7-2
D: -
CDR3: CASSRGNAGWYF
DNA: TGTGCCAGCTCCCGGGGGAATGCTGGATGGTACTTC

length: 13
J: TRBJ1-6
size: -
V: TRBV7-4
D: -
CDR3: CASSLGNNSPLHF
DNA: TGTGCCAGCAGCTTAGGGAATAATTCACCCCTCCACTTT

length: 16
J: TRBJ1-2
size: -
V: TRBV2
D: -
CDR3: CASSEFRGRGRYGYTF
DNA: TGTGCCAGCAGTGAATTTCGGGGCAGGGGCCGGTATGGCTACACCTTC

length: 12
J: TRBJ2-3
size: -
V: TRBV12-5
D: -
CDR3: CASGPRGDTQYF
DNA: TGTGCTAGTGGCCCACGGGGAGATACGCAGTATTTT

length: 15
J: TRBJ2-7
size: -
V: TRBV15
D: -
CDR3: CATSRGRTQSYEQYF
DNA: TGTGCCACCAGCAGAGGACGGACACAGTCCTACGAGCAGTACTTC

length: 15
J: TRBJ1-2
size: -
V: TRBV5-6
D: TRBD1
CDR3: CASSSVDRVLYGYTF
DNA: TGTGCCAGCAGCTCGGTGGACAGGGTGTTATATGGCTACACCTTC

length: 18
J: TRBJ2-7
size: -
V: TRBV5-4
D: TRBD2
CDR3: CASSLKAWEGKSSYEQYF
DNA: TGTGCCAGCAGCTTGAAAGCGTGGGAGGGGAAAAGCTCCTACGAGCAGTACTTC

length: 15
J: TRBJ2-2
size: -
V: TRBV7-6
D: -
CDR3: CASSLDRTNTGELFF
DNA: TGTGCCAGCAGCCTAGACAGGACGAACACCGGGGAGCTGTTTTTT

length: 13
J: TRBJ1-4
size: -
V: TRBV6-5
D: -
CDR3: CASSKSGTNKLFF
DNA: TGTGCCAGCAGTAAATCCGGGACTAACAAACTGTTTTTT

length: 14
J: TRBJ2-5
size: -
V: TRBV13
D: -
CDR3: CASSLGGAWETQYF
DNA: TGTGCCAGTAGCTTAGGGGGGGCTTGGGAGACCCAGTACTTC

length: 13
J: TRBJ2-7
size: -
V: TRBV21-1
D: -
CDR3: CATVLGGSYEQYF
DNA: TGTGCCACAGTTCTGGGCGGGAGCTACGAGCAGTACTTC

length: 13
J: TRBJ2-7
size: -
V: TRBV18
D: -
CDR3: CASFQAQGNEQYF
DNA: TGTGCCAGCTTCCAGGCCCAGGGCAACGAGCAGTACTTC

length: 15
J: TRBJ2-1
size: once
V: TRBV7-6
D: TRBD2
CDR3: CASSSLAGGLNEQFF
DNA: TGTGCCAGCAGCTCACTAGCGGGGGGATTAAATGAGCAGTTCTTC

length: 16
J: TRBJ2-1
size: -
V: TRBV11-3
D: -
CDR3: CASNLLLRGSPNEQFF
DNA: TGTGCCAGCAACTTACTTCTCCGGGGATCCCCCAATGAGCAGTTCTTC

length: 14
J: TRBJ1-5
size: -
V: TRBV6-1
D: -
CDR3: CASSDRQGGQPQHF
DNA: TGTGCCAGCAGTGACCGGCAGGGCGGTCAGCCCCAGCATTTT

length: 13
J: TRBJ2-6
size: -
V: TRBV29-1
D: -
CDR3: CSATGLGANVLTF
DNA: TGCAGCGCCACAGGGTTGGGGGCCAACGTCCTGACTTTC

length: 16
J: TRBJ2-2
size: -
V: TRBV28
D: -
CDR3: CASSLGGGASTGELFF
DNA: TGTGCCAGCAGTTTAGGTGGGGGGGCCAGCACCGGGGAGCTGTTTTTT

length: 16
J: TRBJ2-6
size: -
V: TRBV13
D: TRBD1
CDR3: CASSTTGGGGANVLTF
DNA: TGTGCCAGCAGCACAACAGGGGGCGGTGGGGCCAACGTCCTGACTTTC

length: 16
J: TRBJ2-7
size: once
V: TRBV2
D: TRBD2
CDR3: CASSEASAGGSYEQYF
DNA: TGTGCCAGCAGTGAAGCGAGTGCGGGAGGGTCCTACGAGCAGTACTTC

length: 12
J: TRBJ1-5
size: once
V: TRBV25-1
D: -
CDR3: CASSELGQPQHF
DNA: TGTGCCAGCAGTGAGTTAGGCCAGCCCCAGCATTTT

length: 15
J: TRBJ1-5
size: -
V: TRBV28
D: -
CDR3: CASSLDQGPDQPQHF
DNA: TGTGCCAGCAGTTTAGATCAGGGGCCTGATCAGCCCCAGCATTTT

length: 12
J: TRBJ1-3
size: -
V: TRBV10-3
D: -
CDR3: CAINRSGNTIYF
DNA: TGTGCCATCAATAGGTCTGGAAACACCATATATTTT